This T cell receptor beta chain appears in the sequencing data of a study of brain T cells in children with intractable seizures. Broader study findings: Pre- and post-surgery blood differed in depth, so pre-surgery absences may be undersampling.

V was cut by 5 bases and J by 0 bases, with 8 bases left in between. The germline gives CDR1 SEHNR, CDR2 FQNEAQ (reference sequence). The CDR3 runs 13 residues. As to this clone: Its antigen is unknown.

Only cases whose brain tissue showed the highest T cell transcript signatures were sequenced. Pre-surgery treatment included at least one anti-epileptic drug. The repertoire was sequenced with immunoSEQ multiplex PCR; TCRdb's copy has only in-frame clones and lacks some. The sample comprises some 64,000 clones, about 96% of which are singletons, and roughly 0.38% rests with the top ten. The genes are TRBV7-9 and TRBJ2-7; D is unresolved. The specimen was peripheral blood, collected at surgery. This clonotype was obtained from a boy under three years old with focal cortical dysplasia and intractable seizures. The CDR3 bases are TGTGCCAGCAGCCCCGTTATCTCCTACGAGCAGTACTTC. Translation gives CASSPVISYEQYF.